The 31 T cell receptor beta chains below all came from one sample that was sequenced in a study of CD8+ T cells in alopecia areata. cDNA reverse transcribed from extracted RNA served as the sequencing template. Method: immunoSEQ multiplex PCR; TCRdb's copy keeps in-frame clones and lacks some. Of about 190,000 clones detected, around 64% appear once; the ten largest clones hold roughly 1.3%. Treatment indicated: oral pan-JAK inhibitor, 5-10 mg twice daily. The sample here was CD4+ T cells sorted from blood, taken at approximately week 49, from a patient treated with tofacitinib. The source of these receptors is a human donor with alopecia areata.

This clone was picked up one time. The genes are TRBV7-2 and TRBJ1-2, with a tentative D call TRBD1 (5 bases). The V gene lost 5 bases and the J gene lost 14 bases, with 18 bases spanning the gap. CDR3 size: 12 residues. From germline, CDR1 is SGHTA and CDR2 FQGNSA. CDR3 bases: TGTGCCAGCAGCCGCCCCCAGGGACGGATAACCTTC. Amino acids: CASSRPQGRITF.

The V and J genes are TRBV19 and TRBJ1-1; possible D gene TRBD1, 6 bases. The CDR3 contains 15 residues. The ends were cut back, 5 bases at V and 1 base at J, with 14 bases in the middle. Per the germline V gene, CDR1 is LNHDA and CDR2 is SQIVND (reference sequence). CDR3 coding DNA: TGTGCCAGTAGTCAAACCGGACAGCAGAACACTGAAGCTTTCTTT. This sequence encodes CASSQTGQQNTEAFF.

V and J are TRBV30 and TRBJ1-1; 8 bases agree with TRBD1. The CDR3 contains 14 residues. Unmatched junction bases numbered 3, after V lost 2 bases and J lost 1 base. Germline V gene lookup returns CDR1 GTSNPN and CDR2 SVGIG (reference sequence). The CDR3 DNA reads TGTGCCTGGAGTATAGGGACAGGGAACACTGAAGCTTTCTTT. Translated, it gives CAWSIGTGNTEAFF.

The chain employs TRBV4-3 and TRBJ2-7; 10 positions match TRBD2. Germline V gene data show CDR1 as LGHNA and CDR2 as YSLEER. The CDR3 spans 14 residues. V lost 0 bases, J lost 5 bases, and 1 base stayed unmatched. The CDR3 region has the DNA TGCGCCAGCAGCCAAGAACTAGCGGGGAACGAGCAGTACTTC. It is translated as CASSQELAGNEQYF.

The rearrangement uses TRBV15 and TRBJ1-1; the D is unclear. Trimming left V 4 bases short and J 6 bases short, with 15 bases between. Per the germline V gene, CDR1 is LNHNV and CDR2 is YYDKDF (reference sequence). The CDR3 is made up of 14 amino acids. In DNA, the CDR3 is TGTGCCACCAGCAAAGACGGAACCAGAGCTGAAGCTTTCTTT. Its translation: CATSKDGTRAEAFF.

This clone was observed a handful of times. This chain connects TRBV10-3 to TRBJ1-5; the D gene is possibly TRBD1 (5 bases). The germline V gene has CDR1 ENHRY and CDR2 SYGVKD. The ends were cut back, 0 bases at V and 6 bases at J, with 15 bases in the middle. The CDR3 has 16 residues. CDR3 residues: CAISESRGARGQPQHF. As DNA, the CDR3 is TGTGCCATCAGTGAGTCGAGGGGTGCGAGGGGTCAGCCCCAGCATTTT.

The chain joins TRBV25-1 to TRBJ2-1; no reliable D call. Looked up from germline, CDR1 is MGHDK and CDR2 is SYGVNS. The CDR3 loop spans 14 amino acids. Trimming removed 4 bases at V and 0 bases at J, with 7 bases between. CDR3 sequence (DNA): TGTGCCAGCAGTGTAGTGCCCTCCTACAATGAGCAGTTCTTC. Its translation: CASSVVPSYNEQFF.

J is TRBJ1-2 and V is TRBV5-1, with unresolved D. Germline V lookup: CDR1 SGHRS, CDR2 YFSETQ. This CDR3 has 13 residues. Trimming shortened V by 4 bases and J by 2 bases, and 9 bases separated the two germline ends. The CDR3 here is CASSPQYNYGYTF. The CDR3 DNA is TGCGCCAGCAGCCCCCAATACAACTATGGCTACACCTTC.

The chain recombines TRBV2 with TRBJ2-3, with unresolved D. The V end was cut by 6 bases, the J end by 0 bases, with 7 bases between. Germline CDR1 is SNHLY and CDR2 is FYNNEI. The CDR3 covers 13 residues. This chain's CDR3 is CASRPGSTDTQYF. CDR3 coding DNA: TGTGCCAGCAGGCCAGGAAGCACAGATACGCAGTATTTT.

The chain combines TRBV30 with TRBJ1-1; a possible D gene is TRBD1 (5 bases). Per germline, CDR1 GTSNPN and CDR2 SVGIG (reference sequence). The CDR3 is 11 residues long. The V and J ends lost 3 bases and 8 bases respectively, with 10 bases between them. In nucleotides, the CDR3 is TGTGCCTGGAGAGCAGGGTTGGAAGCTTTCTTT. Translation: CAWRAGLEAFF.

The J gene is TRBJ1-1, the V gene TRBV13; D is ambiguous. Germline values: CDR1 PRHDT, CDR2 FYEKMQ (reference sequence). V was cut by 2 bases and J by 2 bases, with 9 bases left in between. The CDR3 has 14 amino acids. The CDR3 nucleotides read TGTGCCAGCAGCTTACGGGGTAAAAACACTGAAGCTTTCTTT. Translated, it gives CASSLRGKNTEAFF. Full variable domain (outside the CDR3, taken from reference TRBV13 and TRBJ1-1): AAGVIQSPRHLIKEKRETATLKCYPIPRHDTVYWYQQGPGQDPQFLISFYEKMQSDKGSIPDRFSAQQFSDYHSELNMSSLELGDSALYFCASSLRGKNTEAFFGQGTRLTVV.

V and J are TRBV30 and TRBJ2-3; TRBD1 matches at 10 bases. Losses at the gene ends were 0 bases for V and 4 bases for J; bases not matched to a gene: 10. Germline-derived CDR1 and CDR2 are GTSNPN and SVGIG (reference sequence). The CDR3 is 17 residues long. The CDR3 nucleotides are TGTGCCTGGAGTGTACAATTGGGACAGGGGTTCCCAGATACGCAGTATTTT. Its translation: CAWSVQLGQGFPDTQYF. Together with reference TRBV30 and TRBJ2-3, the CDR3 gives the full variable domain: SQTIHQWPATLVQPVGSPLSLECTVEGTSNPNLYWYRQAAGRGLQLLFYSVGIGQISSEVPQNLSASRPQDRQFILSSKKLLLSDSGFYLCAWSVQLGQGFPDTQYFGPGTRLTVL.

The chain uses TRBV9 and TRBJ1-2; 7 bases are shared with TRBD1. J was trimmed by 7 bases and V by 3 bases; bases with no gene match: 6. This CDR3 spans 13 amino acids. Germline values: CDR1 SGDLS, CDR2 YYNGEE. The CDR3 sequence is CASSEGASAGYTF. The CDR3 DNA reads TGTGCCAGCAGCGAGGGGGCCAGCGCTGGCTACACCTTC.

This rearrangement joins TRBV29-1 to TRBJ1-1; the D is unclear. V was shortened by 1 base and J by 1 base, with 7 bases between the two germline ends. The CDR3 covers 13 residues. Germline V lookup: CDR1 SQVTM, CDR2 ANQGSEA. As DNA, the CDR3 is TGCAGCGTTGAAGTAGGGCAGAACACTGAAGCTTTCTTT. As protein: CSVEVGQNTEAFF. Full variable domain (remainder filled in from reference TRBV29-1 and TRBJ1-1): SAVISQKPSRDICQRGTSLTIQCQVDSQVTMMFWYRQQPGQSLTLIATANQGSEATYESGFVIDKFPISRPNLTFSTLTVSNMSPEDSSIYLCSVEVGQNTEAFFGQGTRLTVV.

The V call is TRBV29-1, the J call TRBJ2-7; D remains ambiguous. This CDR3 region has 12 residues. The germline CDR1 and CDR2 sequences are SQVTM and ANQGSEA. The V and J ends lost 3 bases and 7 bases respectively, with 13 bases between them. The CDR3 loop is CSVEGLQGEQYF. CDR3 bases: TGCAGCGTTGAGGGCCTTCAAGGGGAGCAGTACTTC.

The CDR3 coding sequence is TGCGCCAGCAGCTTGGGACTCAGGGCTACTGAAGCTTTCTTT. The encoded protein is CASSLGLRATEAFF. The chain uses TRBV5-1 and TRBJ1-1, with a possible D match to TRBD1 (5 bases). V lost 0 bases, J lost 5 bases, and 11 bases lay in between. The CDR3 covers 14 residues. Germline V gene data show CDR1 as SGHRS and CDR2 as YFSETQ. The full variable domain, its missing parts supplied by reference TRBV5-1 and TRBJ1-1, is KAGVTQTPRYLIKTRGQQVTLSCSPISGHRSVSWYQQTPGQGLQFLFEYFSETQRNKGNFPGRFSGRQFSNSRSEMNVSTLELGDSALYLCASSLGLRATEAFFGQGTRLTVV.

V is TRBV25-1 and J is TRBJ1-2; TRBD1 agrees at 9 bases. Germline V lookup: CDR1 MGHDK, CDR2 SYGVNS. V dropped 6 bases and J dropped 4; count of bases not matched to a gene: 9. CDR3 length: 15 amino acids. In nucleotides, the CDR3 is TGTGCCAGCAGCCGACAGGGGGAGAGGTCCTATGGCTACACCTTC. Amino acid sequence: CASSRQGERSYGYTF.

This sequence joins TRBV7-2 and TRBJ2-1; the D gene is possibly TRBD2 (6 bases). This CDR3 comprises 15 residues. The germline gives CDR1 SGHTA, CDR2 FQGNSA. V was trimmed by 4 bases and J by 10 bases, leaving 20 bases between them. CDR3 in amino acids: CASSWDWATHREQFF. DNA for the CDR3: TGTGCCAGCAGCTGGGACTGGGCTACCCATAGGGAGCAGTTCTTC.

The gene calls are TRBV5-6 and TRBJ2-4, with D possibly being TRBD2 (5 bases). The CDR3 runs to 16 residues. CDR1 and CDR2 (germline): SGHDT, YYEEEE. The V end was cut by 2 bases, the J end by 4 bases, with 16 bases between. This CDR3 is CASSLFQARVKNIQYF. The CDR3 nucleotides read TGTGCCAGCAGCTTATTCCAGGCGCGGGTAAAAAACATTCAGTACTTC.

This clone was picked up a small number of times. The gene calls are TRBV30 and TRBJ1-1; D not certain. V was pared by 2 bases and J by 4 bases, with 11 bases between. CDR1 and CDR2 from the germline V gene are GTSNPN and SVGIG (reference sequence). CDR3 size: 13 residues. CDR3 loop: CAWSLARSTEAFF. The CDR3 bases are TGTGCCTGGAGTTTAGCCAGGAGCACTGAAGCTTTCTTT.

There are a few counts of this clone. V usage is TRBV4-3 and J usage is TRBJ1-2; a weak D match, TRBD1 (5 bases). The CDR3 covers 14 residues. The germline V and J ends were trimmed by 6 bases and 4 bases, with 15 bases remaining between them. Germline lookup yields CDR1 LGHNA and CDR2 YSLEER. This CDR3 is CASRPGGGGYGYTF. The CDR3 DNA is TGCGCCAGCAGACCCGGCGGGGGGGGCTATGGCTACACCTTC.

CDR3 residues: CAWTHYNEQFF. CDR3 coding DNA: TGTGCCTGGACACATTACAATGAGCAGTTCTTC. The chain carries TRBV30 and TRBJ2-1; D gene ambiguous. The CDR3 extends over 11 amino acids. V lost 4 bases to trimming and J lost 4 bases, with 5 bases between them. Germline V gene lookup returns CDR1 GTSNPN and CDR2 SVGIG (reference sequence).

The chain links TRBV25-1 to TRBJ1-6, with 7 nucleotides matching TRBD1. The CDR3 is 14 residues long. Trimming cost V 8 bases and J 6 bases; bases outside gene matches: 7. Germline V CDR1 and CDR2: MGHDK, SYGVNS. The CDR3 nucleotides are TGTGCCAGCGGAGGGGGCACACTTAATTCACCCCTCCACTTT. Translated, it gives CASGGGTLNSPLHF. The full variable domain, its missing parts supplied by reference TRBV25-1 and TRBJ1-6, is EADIYQTPRYLVIGTGKKITLECSQTMGHDKMYWYQQDPGMELHLIHYSYGVNSTEKGDLSSESTVSRIRTEHFPLTLESARPSHTSQYLCASGGGTLNSPLHFGNGTRLTVT.

This clone turned up a few times. This rearrangement joins TRBV5-5 to TRBJ1-4; TRBD1 agrees at 7 bases. This CDR3 comprises 19 residues. From germline, CDR1 is SGHKS and CDR2 YYEKEE (reference sequence). V lost 1 base and J lost 1; bases outside the gene matches: 13. CDR3 sequence (DNA): TGTGCCAGCAGCTTGTCTGCCGTGACAGGGACGAAAACTAATGAAAAACTGTTTTTT. It yields the protein CASSLSAVTGTKTNEKLFF.

This clone occurred a few times. The chain is built from TRBV5-1 and TRBJ2-7; 12 bases fit TRBD1. CDR1 and CDR2 (germline): SGHRS, YFSETQ. CDR3 length: 16 residues. V shed 4 bases, J shed 5 bases, and the junction held 10 bases outside the gene matches. CDR3 residues: CASSLSGTGGFHEQYF. DNA of the CDR3: TGCGCCAGCAGCCTCTCCGGGACAGGGGGCTTCCACGAGCAGTACTTC.

To note about this clone: At one end the junction does not follow the germline gene, possibly because of a read error. The rearrangement uses TRBV2 and TRBJ2-6, with D perhaps matching TRBD2 (5 bases). The length of the CDR3 is 16 residues. Germline CDR1 SNHLY, CDR2 FYNNEI. CDR3 bases: TGTGCCAGCAGTGAGAGGTCGGGGTCTGCGGCCAACGTCCTGACTTTC. Residues: CASSERSGSAANVLTF.

The chain combines TRBV5-6 with TRBJ2-7, with 7 bases fitting TRBD1. The germline gives CDR1 SGHDT, CDR2 YYEEEE. This CDR3 comprises 14 residues. Germline trimming cut 6 bases from V and 2 bases from J; bases unmatched to any gene: 8. In DNA form, the CDR3 reads TGTGCCAGCAAGCGACAGGGAGTCCCCTACGAGCAGTACTTC. The encoded protein is CASKRQGVPYEQYF.

Points on this clone: No conserved phenylalanine or tryptophan ends this CDR3, so it is likely a read error. It is unclear where the CDR3 begins or ends on the DNA, so no DNA is shown, and the CDR3 is as TCRdb lists it. The V gene is TRBV21-1, the J gene TRBJ1-2; the table's D call, TRBD1, has no DNA check behind it. TRBV21-1 is given as a pseudogene. The CDR3 spans 11 residues, counting both ends. CDR3 protein: CATPDSTPCPL.

The chain combines TRBV30 with TRBJ1-1; 9 nucleotides line up with TRBD1. Germline CDR1 is GTSNPN and CDR2 is SVGIG (reference sequence). The CDR3 runs to 14 residues. V was clipped by 3 bases and J by 4 bases; unmatched bases: 6. CDR3 in amino acids: CAWRPRQGGTEAFF. CDR3 DNA sequence: TGTGCCTGGAGACCAAGACAGGGGGGCACTGAAGCTTTCTTT.

V gene TRBV2 combines with J gene TRBJ1-5; no clear D. The V gene's germline CDR1 is SNHLY and CDR2 FYNNEI. The CDR3 loop spans 15 amino acids. V gave up 3 bases and J gave up 2 bases, with 11 bases separating them. The CDR3 DNA follows: TGTGCCAGCAGTGAGGAGAATTGGGGCAATCAGCCCCAGCATTTT. It specifies CASSEENWGNQPQHF. The full variable domain, its missing parts supplied by reference TRBV2 and TRBJ1-5, is EPEVTQTPSHQVTQMGQEVILRCVPISNHLYFYWYRQILGQKVEFLVSFYNNEISEKSEIFDDQFSVERPDGSNFTLKIRSTKLEDSAMYFCASSEENWGNQPQHFGDGTRLSIL.

This sequence joins TRBV5-6 and TRBJ2-6; D is tentatively TRBD1 or TRBD2 (5 bases each). Trimming took 0 bases from V and 4 from J, leaving 8 bases between them. Per the germline V gene, CDR1 is SGHDT and CDR2 is YYEEEE. The CDR3 contains 15 residues. CDR3 region: CASSLEGSGANVLTF. The CDR3 bases are TGTGCCAGCAGCTTGGAGGGGAGCGGGGCCAACGTCCTGACTTTC.